Listed here are 6 T cell receptor beta chains from one sample, sequenced in a study of blood T cell repertoires in COVID-19. Clones were sequenced by immunoSEQ multiplex PCR, and TCRdb holds only the in-frame ones, with some missing. The sample has roughly 260,000 clones; roughly nine tenths are singletons. The sequenced sample consisted of PBMCs or T cells enriched from blood (not recorded which). These receptors were collected from a woman aged 30 to 39 with acute COVID-19.

The gene calls are TRBV5-6 and TRBJ2-7, with 7 bases aligning to TRBD1. The germline V gene encodes CDR1 SGHDT and CDR2 YYEEEE. Losses at the gene ends were 5 bases for V and 2 bases for J; bases not matched to a gene: 4. CDR3 size: 13 residues. The CDR3 protein is CASRRQGAYEQYF. The CDR3 bases are TGTGCCAGCAGGAGGCAGGGGGCCTACGAGCAGTACTTC.

This clone was recorded once. The gene calls are TRBV7-8 and TRBJ2-1; 10 bases match TRBD2. The CDR3 covers 16 residues. Germline V gene lookup returns CDR1 SGHVS and CDR2 FQNEAQ. V dropped 1 base and J dropped 4; count of bases not matched to a gene: 4. The CDR3 region has the DNA TGTGCCAGCAGCTTAGTAGCGGGAGGAAAGTACAATGAGCAGTTCTTC. Amino acid sequence: CASSLVAGGKYNEQFF. Full variable domain (outside the CDR3, taken from reference TRBV7-8 and TRBJ2-1): GAGVSQSPRYKVAKRGQDVALRCDPISGHVSLFWYQQALGQGPEFLTYFQNEAQLDKSGLPSDRFFAERPEGSVSTLKIQRTQQEDSAVYLCASSLVAGGKYNEQFFGPGTRLTVL.

The chain is built from TRBV19 and TRBJ1-4; D gene unclear. The CDR3 consists of 13 residues. The V gene lost 0 bases and the J gene lost 4 bases, with 3 bases spanning the gap. Germline V gene lookup returns CDR1 LNHDA and CDR2 SQIVND (reference sequence). The CDR3 reads CASSIDHNEKLFF. The CDR3 DNA reads as TGTGCCAGTAGTATAGACCATAATGAAAAACTGTTTTTT. The entire variable domain, with the rest obtained from reference TRBV19 and TRBJ1-4, is as follows: DGGITQSPKYLFRKEGQNVTLSCEQNLNHDAMYWYRQDPGQGLRLIYYSQIVNDFQKGDIAEGYSVSREKKESFPLTVTSAQKNPTAFYLCASSIDHNEKLFFGSGTQLSVL.

There are a few counts of this clone. V usage is TRBV28 and J usage is TRBJ1-3, with D unresolved. The CDR3 is 13 amino acids. Trimming stripped 5 bases from V and 0 bases from J, with 5 bases between. Germline CDR1 is MDHEN and CDR2 is SYDVKM. CDR3 nucleotide sequence: TGTGCCAGCAGTCCCAACTCTGGAAACACCATATATTTT. Its translation: CASSPNSGNTIYF.

This chain links TRBV5-1 with TRBJ2-7, with D perhaps TRBD1 (6 bases). Germline CDR1 and CDR2: SGHRS and YFSETQ. The CDR3 has 17 amino acids. Between the trimmed V and J ends, which lost 0 bases and 0 bases, there was a span of 16 bases. In DNA form, the CDR3 reads TGCGCCAGCAGCTTGGACTGGGGCTTAGGGGGCTCCTACGAGCAGTACTTC. Translated: CASSLDWGLGGSYEQYF. The full variable domain, in which reference TRBV5-1 and TRBJ2-7 provide the parts outside the CDR3, is KAGVTQTPRYLIKTRGQQVTLSCSPISGHRSVSWYQQTPGQGLQFLFEYFSETQRNKGNFPGRFSGRQFSNSRSEMNVSTLELGDSALYLCASSLDWGLGGSYEQYFGPGTRLTVT.

V and J are TRBV19 and TRBJ1-1; D unclear. The V end was cut by 3 bases, the J end by 4 bases, with 12 bases between. Germline lookup yields CDR1 LNHDA and CDR2 SQIVND (reference sequence). This CDR3 has 14 amino acids. CDR3 sequence: CASSIERSGTEAFF. The CDR3 region has the DNA TGTGCCAGTAGTATTGAGCGGTCAGGCACTGAAGCTTTCTTT.